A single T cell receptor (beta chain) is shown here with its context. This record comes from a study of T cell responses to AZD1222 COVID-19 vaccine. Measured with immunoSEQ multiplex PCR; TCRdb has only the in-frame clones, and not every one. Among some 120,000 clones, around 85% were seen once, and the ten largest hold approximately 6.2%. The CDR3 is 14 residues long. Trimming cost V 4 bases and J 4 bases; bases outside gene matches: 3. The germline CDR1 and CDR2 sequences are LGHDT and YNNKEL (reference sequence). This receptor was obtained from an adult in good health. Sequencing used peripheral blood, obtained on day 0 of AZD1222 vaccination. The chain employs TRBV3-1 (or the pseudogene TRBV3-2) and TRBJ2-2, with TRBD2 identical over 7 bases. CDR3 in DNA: TGTGCCAGCAGCCCCAGGGAGGGCACCGGGGAGCTGTTTTTT. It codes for CASSPREGTGELFF.